Listed below are T cell receptor beta chains from one sample, sequenced in a study of CD8 T cells in Susac syndrome. From the immunoSEQ multiplex PCR reads, TCRdb called clonotypes with MiXCR, one entry per CDR3 protein. This table holds around 80,000 distinct CDR3 sequences, around 93% found once. Sequenced input: CD8+ T cells from PBMCs. These receptor sequences come from a human donor with Susac syndrome. Each CDR3 is given with its conserved first and last residue. A D gene is named only where the DNA matches it firmly.

cdr3_aa d_call j_call cdr3_length v_call
CAARGNFALYNEQFF NA TRBJ2-1 15 TRBV6-1
CASSLDWTVTGELFF NA TRBJ2-2 15 TRBV7-2
CASNGAATGELFF NA TRBJ2-2 13 TRBV7-6
CASSRAGIGTDTQYF TRBD2 TRBJ2-3 15 TRBV7-3
CASSLANTGELFF NA TRBJ2-2 13 TRBV28
CASSSRGGSTLGNEQFF TRBD2 TRBJ2-1 17 TRBV7-9
CASSLAPSGQGGNEQFF TRBD1 TRBJ2-1 17 TRBV7-6
CSGQGKETQYF NA TRBJ2-5 11 TRBV29-1
CASSVPNTEAFF NA TRBJ1-1 12 TRBV7-9
CASSVFAGQINEQFF NA TRBJ2-1 15 TRBV9
CAWSWTQNNQPQHF NA TRBJ1-5 14 TRBV30
CAWSLTVPTDTQYF NA TRBJ2-3 14 TRBV30
CASSYSGQLYGYTF TRBD1 TRBJ1-2 14 TRBV6-2/TRBV6-3
CASSAGLAMRETQYF TRBD2 TRBJ2-5 15 TRBV7-9
CASRNTGTSPDEQFF TRBD2 TRBJ2-1 15 TRBV3-1
CASSQSLGGQETQYF NA TRBJ2-5 15 TRBV3-1